The 23 T cell receptor beta chains given below trace back to one sample, sequenced in a study of blood T cell repertoires in COVID-19. Sequenced by immunoSEQ multiplex PCR; TCRdb stores in-frame clones only, minus some. The sample consists of approximately 210,000 clones, roughly 90% of them appearing once. Sequenced sample: peripheral blood. The receptors were gathered from a man aged 30 to 45 who had recovered from COVID-19.

This rearrangement joins TRBV5-4 to TRBJ2-7; TRBD1 matches 11 bases. In germline, CDR1 is SGHNT, CDR2 YYREEE (reference sequence). V shed 4 bases, J shed 9 bases, and the junction held 12 bases outside the gene matches. This CDR3 comprises 15 residues. The CDR3 spells CASSPPGQGVKGQYF. CDR3 nucleotide sequence: TGTGCCAGCAGCCCTCCGGGACAGGGGGTGAAAGGGCAGTACTTC.

In its sample, this clone was seen once. The J gene is TRBJ2-7, the V gene TRBV30; D possibly corresponds to TRBD1 (5 bases). CDR1 GTSNPN and CDR2 SVGIG come from the germline V gene (reference sequence). The CDR3 has 13 residues. Deletions cut 5 bases from V and 4 bases from J, with 15 bases between. The CDR3 sequence: CAWVGRAGYEQYF. The CDR3 nucleotides read TGTGCCTGGGTCGGCAGGGCCGGGTACGAGCAGTACTTC.

This clone was counted only a few times. This chain connects TRBV19 to TRBJ1-2; D might be TRBD1 (6 bases). The CDR3 contains 13 residues. The V end lost 5 bases, the J end lost 2 bases, and 9 bases lay between the germline ends. Germline CDR1 is LNHDA and CDR2 is SQIVND (reference sequence). The CDR3 DNA sequence: TGTGCCAGTAGTCGACAGGAGAACTATGGCTACACCTTC. It translates to CASSRQENYGYTF.

V and J are TRBV7-9 and TRBJ2-7; no reliable D call. The germline V and J ends were trimmed by 3 bases and 0 bases, with 9 bases remaining between them. The CDR3 is made up of 14 amino acids. CDR1 is SEHNR and CDR2 is FQNEAQ in the germline V gene (reference sequence). CDR3 amino acids: CASSFDIHSYEQYF. Written as DNA, the CDR3 is TGTGCCAGCAGCTTCGACATACACTCCTACGAGCAGTACTTC. Supplemented by reference TRBV7-9 and TRBJ2-7, the full variable domain reads DTGVSQNPRHKITKRGQNVTFRCDPISEHNRLYWYRQTLGQGPEFLTYFQNEAQLEKSRLLSDRFSAERPKGSFSTLEIQRTEQGDSAMYLCASSFDIHSYEQYFGPGTRLTVT.

The chain is built from TRBV21-1 and TRBJ1-2. TRBV21-1 is noted as a pseudogene. CDR3 length: 11 residues. The CDR3 nucleotides are TGTGCCAGTAGGGGGGGGAAAGGCTACACCTTC. Translation: CASRGGKGYTF.

This chain uses TRBV6-5 with TRBJ2-7; no clear D gene. CDR1 and CDR2 (germline): MNHEY, SVGAGI. V gave up 8 bases and J gave up 1 base, with 6 bases separating them. CDR3 length: 11 amino acids. Here the CDR3 reads CASPSSYEQYF. The CDR3 bases are TGTGCCAGCCCTTCTTCCTACGAGCAGTACTTC.

V gene TRBV11-2 combines with J gene TRBJ2-7; 8 nucleotides align to TRBD1. Germline CDR1 SGHAT, CDR2 FQNNGV. The CDR3 totals 13 residues. V lost 3 bases, J lost 5 bases, and 3 bases stayed unmatched. The DNA of the CDR3 is TGTGCCAGCAGCTTGGACAGGGTCCACGAGCAGTACTTC. Amino acid sequence: CASSLDRVHEQYF.

The rearrangement links TRBV5-1 to TRBJ2-5; 9 positions agree with TRBD2. With 4 bases clipped from V and 0 bases from J, the junction kept 4 bases outside the gene matches. The CDR3 spans 15 residues. The germline V gene has CDR1 SGHRS and CDR2 YFSETQ. CDR3 protein: CASSRRLADQETQYF. CDR3 nucleotide sequence: TGCGCCAGCAGCCGTCGACTAGCGGACCAAGAGACCCAGTACTTC.

This rearrangement joins TRBV6-5 to TRBJ1-2; 7 bases are shared with TRBD1. J was trimmed by 1 base and V by 7 bases; bases with no gene match: 6. This CDR3 region has 14 residues. CDR1 and CDR2 (germline): MNHEY, SVGAGI. The CDR3 is CASTLTGSNYGYTF. The CDR3 coding sequence is TGTGCCAGCACCCTGACAGGGAGTAACTATGGCTACACCTTC.

The CDR3 sequence is CASSDGNEQFF. The CDR3 bases are TGCGCCAGCAGTGACGGCAATGAGCAGTTCTTC. This rearrangement joins TRBV10-1 to TRBJ2-1; D gene uncertain. This CDR3 spans 11 amino acids. V was pared by 3 bases and J by 6 bases, with 3 bases between. Germline V CDR1 and CDR2: WNHNN, SYGVQD (reference sequence).

The V call is TRBV19, the J call TRBJ2-5; 8 bases align to TRBD1. The CDR3 covers 13 residues. The V and J ends lost 9 bases and 4 bases, in that order; junction bases with no gene match: 7. CDR1 and CDR2 from the germline V gene are LNHDA and SQIVND (reference sequence). CDR3 region: CASYPGQGETQYF. DNA for the CDR3: TGTGCCAGCTACCCCGGACAGGGAGAGACCCAGTACTTC.

The sample holds a few counts of this clone. This chain links TRBV9 with TRBJ2-3, with D unresolved. Germline V gives CDR1 SGDLS, CDR2 YYNGEE. V lost 0 bases and J lost 2, with 10 bases in between. CDR3 length: 15 amino acids. The chain's CDR3 is CASSVEWRYTDTQYF. As DNA, the CDR3 is TGTGCCAGCAGCGTAGAATGGCGGTACACAGATACGCAGTATTTT.

The J gene is TRBJ2-5, the V gene TRBV5-4; TRBD2 agrees at 7 bases. Per the germline V gene, CDR1 is SGHNT and CDR2 is YYREEE (reference sequence). The trim removed 3 bases at V and 4 bases at J, leaving 6 bases unmatched. The CDR3 has 14 residues. The CDR3 DNA follows: TGTGCCAGCAGCTCCGGACTAGTTGGAGAGACCCAGTACTTC. Protein sequence: CASSSGLVGETQYF.

The gene calls are TRBV18 and TRBJ1-1; D might be TRBD1 (5 bases). Deletions cut 3 bases from V and 3 bases from J, with 11 bases between. The CDR3 consists of 14 residues. In germline, CDR1 is KGHSH, CDR2 LQKENI. In nucleotides, the CDR3 is TGTGCCAGCTCACCGCGCGGGGCATACACTGAAGCTTTCTTT. It specifies CASSPRGAYTEAFF.

J is TRBJ2-7 and V is TRBV14; 11 nucleotides agree with TRBD1. The CDR3 has 15 residues. Germline V gene lookup returns CDR1 SGHDN and CDR2 FVKESK. V gave up 4 bases and J gave up 5 bases; unmatched junction bases: 7. CDR3 loop: CASSPGQGVLNEQYF. In DNA, the CDR3 is TGTGCCAGCAGCCCGGGACAGGGGGTCCTGAACGAGCAGTACTTC.

V is TRBV6-2 or TRBV6-3 and J is TRBJ1-3; 8 bases fit TRBD1. Trimming removed 6 bases from V and 7 bases from J; junction bases left unmatched: 14. This CDR3 is 16 amino acids long. The germline V gene has CDR1 MNHEY and CDR2 SVGEGT. This CDR3 is CASSQVDRGGGNTIYF. The CDR3 nucleotides are TGTGCCAGCAGCCAGGTCGACAGGGGAGGCGGCAACACCATATATTTT.

The chain has TRBV25-1 and TRBJ1-1; D is perhaps TRBD1 (6 bases). The ends were cut back, 1 base at V and 0 bases at J, with 12 bases in the middle. Germline assignment: CDR1 MGHDK and CDR2 SYGVNS. The CDR3 spans 16 residues. The CDR3 region has the DNA TGTGCCAGCAGTGAATCGGACAGCAGCATGAACACTGAAGCTTTCTTT. Translating gives CASSESDSSMNTEAFF. Full variable domain (remainder filled in from reference TRBV25-1 and TRBJ1-1): EADIYQTPRYLVIGTGKKITLECSQTMGHDKMYWYQQDPGMELHLIHYSYGVNSTEKGDLSSESTVSRIRTEHFPLTLESARPSHTSQYLCASSESDSSMNTEAFFGQGTRLTVV.

In its sample, this clone was seen a few times. The rearrangement uses TRBV7-6 and TRBJ1-3; D remains unclear. Between the trimmed V and J ends, which lost 1 base and 3 bases, there was a span of 13 bases. CDR3 length equals 16 residues. In germline, CDR1 is SGHVS, CDR2 FNYEAQ. The CDR3 region has the DNA TGTGCCAGCAGCTTAGAGATGTCCCGGGGTGGAAACACCATATATTTT. Its protein is CASSLEMSRGGNTIYF.

The chain employs TRBV13 and TRBJ1-1, with D tentatively TRBD1 (6 bases). The CDR3 loop spans 14 amino acids. Germline V gene lookup returns CDR1 PRHDT and CDR2 FYEKMQ (reference sequence). Trimming stripped 5 bases from V and 2 bases from J, with 12 bases between. CDR3 residues: CASSRRGGNTEAFF. CDR3 nucleotides: TGTGCCAGCAGCCGAAGGGGGGGAAACACTGAAGCTTTCTTT.

The chain recombines TRBV28 with TRBJ2-7, with D tentatively TRBD2 (6 bases). CDR3 size: 14 residues. Germline loops: CDR1 MDHEN, CDR2 SYDVKM. Trimming took 6 bases from V and 2 from J, leaving 14 bases between them. The CDR3 here is CASSLPGGAYEQYF. For the CDR3, the DNA is TGTGCCAGCAGCCTTCCTGGAGGGGCCTACGAGCAGTACTTC.

The chain uses TRBV9 and TRBJ2-7, with D possibly being TRBD2 (6 bases). Trimming stripped 0 bases from V and 0 bases from J, with 10 bases between. CDR3 length: 15 amino acids. Per the germline V gene, CDR1 is SGDLS and CDR2 is YYNGEE. The DNA of the CDR3 is TGTGCCAGCAGCGTAGCTGGAGGGGACTCCTACGAGCAGTACTTC. Its translation is CASSVAGGDSYEQYF.

This sequence joins TRBV2 and TRBJ2-7, with a possible D match to TRBD2 (5 bases). Germline V gene sequence: CDR1 SNHLY, CDR2 FYNNEI. Trimming pared 6 bases from V and 2 bases from J, leaving 11 bases between. The CDR3 spans 13 residues. CDR3 sequence reads: CASRGRSAYEQYF. As DNA, the CDR3 is TGTGCCAGCAGGGGGAGATCTGCCTACGAGCAGTACTTC. Combining the CDR3 with reference TRBV2 and TRBJ2-7 gives the whole variable domain EPEVTQTPSHQVTQMGQEVILRCVPISNHLYFYWYRQILGQKVEFLVSFYNNEISEKSEIFDDQFSVERPDGSNFTLKIRSTKLEDSAMYFCASRGRSAYEQYFGPGTRLTVT.

This clone was observed a single time. The V and J genes are TRBV30 and TRBJ1-2; perhaps TRBD1 as D (5 bases). Trimming removed 6 bases from V and 3 bases from J, with 20 bases in between. This CDR3 region has 15 residues. Per the germline V gene, CDR1 is GTSNPN and CDR2 is SVGIG (reference sequence). The CDR3 coding sequence is TGTGCCTGTTCTATGGGGGGGAATTTGGACTATGGCTACACCTTC. Amino acids: CACSMGGNLDYGYTF. Based on the CDR3 plus reference TRBV30 and TRBJ1-2, the full variable domain is SQTIHQWPATLVQPVGSPLSLECTVEGTSNPNLYWYRQAAGRGLQLLFYSVGIGQISSEVPQNLSASRPQDRQFILSSKKLLLSDSGFYLCACSMGGNLDYGYTFGSGTRLTVV.